The clone carrying this TCR beta chain came up once. This specimen belongs to a study of blood T cell repertoires in COVID-19. About the research overall: Sites across the United States, Italy and Spain contributed samples from acute and convalescent COVID-19. Nucleic acid was either cDNA or gDNA, and it came from T cells, B-cell-depleted T cells, or PBMCs.

Per germline, CDR1 SNHLY and CDR2 FYNNEI. V dropped 8 bases and J dropped 4; count of bases not matched to a gene: 3. This CDR3 is 13 amino acids long. Methods used by the authors: From reference gene primer amplification, estimates of nucleated cell counts were derived. The method was immunoSEQ multiplex PCR; TCRdb's version includes in-frame clones alone and lacks a portion of them. V, J and clone size were drawn from that table, and D and trimming were deduced from the DNA. The profile shows 300,000 to 350,000 clones, 90% to 95% of them singletons. The receptor was isolated from a woman younger than 30 who had recovered from COVID-19. The sequenced sample was peripheral blood. This chain uses TRBV2 with TRBJ1-2, with 11 nucleotides matching TRBD1. This CDR3 reads CASGTGGTYGYTF. The CDR3 DNA sequence: TGTGCCAGCGGGACAGGGGGTACCTATGGCTACACCTTC.